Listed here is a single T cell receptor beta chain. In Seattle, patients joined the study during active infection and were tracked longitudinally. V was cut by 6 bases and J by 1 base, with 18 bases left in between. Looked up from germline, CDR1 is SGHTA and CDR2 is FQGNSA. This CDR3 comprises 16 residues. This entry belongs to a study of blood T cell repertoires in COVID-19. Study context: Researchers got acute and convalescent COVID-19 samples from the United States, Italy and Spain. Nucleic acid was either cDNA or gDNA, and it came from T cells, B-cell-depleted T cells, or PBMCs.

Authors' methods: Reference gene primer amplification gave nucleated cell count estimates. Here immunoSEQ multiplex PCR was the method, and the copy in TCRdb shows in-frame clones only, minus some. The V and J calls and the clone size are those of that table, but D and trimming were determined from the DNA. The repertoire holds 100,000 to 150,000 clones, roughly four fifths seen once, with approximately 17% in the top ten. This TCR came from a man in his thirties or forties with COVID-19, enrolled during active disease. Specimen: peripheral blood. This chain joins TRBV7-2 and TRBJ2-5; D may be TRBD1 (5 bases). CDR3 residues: CASSQGVSGLQETQYF. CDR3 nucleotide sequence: TGTGCCAGCAGTCAAGGGGTATCTGGGCTCCAAGAGACCCAGTACTTC.